These 6 T cell receptor beta chains originate from one sample sequenced in a study of CD8 T cells in ankylosing spondylitis. Each CDR3 protein is one row after TCRdb ran MiXCR on the 5' RACE reads. The data show around 150,000 distinct CDR3 sequences, just under 7.5% seen once. The sequenced sample consisted of blood, either unsorted or a sorted T cell fraction (not recorded which). These receptors came from a female donor with ankylosing spondylitis or in good health (not recorded which).

This clonotype was detected a few times. The CDR3 coding sequence is TGTGCCAGCAGTGATGTGGCCCGCACAGATACGCAGTATTTT. This encodes CASSDVARTDTQYF. The J gene is TRBJ2-3, the V gene TRBV6-1; D remains ambiguous. Trimming took off 3 bases at V and 1 base at J, with 8 bases between the two ends. Germline V gene lookup returns CDR1 MNHNS and CDR2 SASEGT. This CDR3 comprises 14 residues.

The chain couples TRBV7-2 to TRBJ2-7, with a tentative D call TRBD1 (6 bases). V was cut by 5 bases and J by 8 bases, with 16 bases left in between. This CDR3 is built from 13 residues. CDR1 is SGHTA, CDR2 FQGNSA, per germline. The CDR3 nucleotides are TGTGCCAGCAGCGAACAACGACAGGCCCAGCAGTACTTC. It codes for CASSEQRQAQQYF.

This clonotype was observed at least ten times. This chain uses TRBV27 with TRBJ1-2; 9 positions agree with TRBD1. The V gene's germline CDR1 is MNHEY and CDR2 SMNVEV (reference sequence). There are 17 residues in the CDR3. J was trimmed by 4 bases and V by 2 bases; bases with no gene match: 11. DNA for the CDR3: TGTGCCAGCAGTTTAAATACCCTGGACAGGGGCCTCTATGGCTACACCTTC. Its protein product is CASSLNTLDRGLYGYTF.

The sample holds many counts of this clonotype. J is TRBJ1-6 and V is TRBV7-9; TRBD1 might be the D (6 bases). This CDR3 is 15 amino acids long. CDR1 and CDR2 from the germline V gene are SEHNR and FQNEAQ (reference sequence). V was cut by 5 bases and J by 9 bases, with 17 bases left in between. The CDR3 is CASSPRDTGGSPLHF. For the CDR3, the DNA is TGTGCCAGCAGCCCACGGGACACCGGCGGTTCACCCCTCCACTTT.

This clonotype has a count of ten or more. The chain is built from TRBV5-1 and TRBJ2-2; D gene ambiguous. Germline CDR1 and CDR2: SGHRS and YFSETQ. V was cut by 4 bases and J by 4 bases, with 8 bases left in between. This CDR3 comprises 13 residues. The CDR3 region has the DNA TGCGCCAGCAGCCCGACGGGCACCGGGGAGCTGTTTTTT. Its protein product is CASSPTGTGELFF.

Many counts were recorded for this clonotype. This chain uses TRBV5-5 with TRBJ2-7; 8 nucleotides agree with TRBD1. Trimming took 2 bases from V and 4 from J; bases not matched to a gene: 8. The CDR3 loop spans 15 amino acids. Germline loops: CDR1 SGHKS, CDR2 YYEKEE (reference sequence). CDR3 sequence (DNA): TGTGCCAGCAGCTTTAGGGGACAGGAGCCATACGAGCAGTACTTC. Its protein product is CASSFRGQEPYEQYF.